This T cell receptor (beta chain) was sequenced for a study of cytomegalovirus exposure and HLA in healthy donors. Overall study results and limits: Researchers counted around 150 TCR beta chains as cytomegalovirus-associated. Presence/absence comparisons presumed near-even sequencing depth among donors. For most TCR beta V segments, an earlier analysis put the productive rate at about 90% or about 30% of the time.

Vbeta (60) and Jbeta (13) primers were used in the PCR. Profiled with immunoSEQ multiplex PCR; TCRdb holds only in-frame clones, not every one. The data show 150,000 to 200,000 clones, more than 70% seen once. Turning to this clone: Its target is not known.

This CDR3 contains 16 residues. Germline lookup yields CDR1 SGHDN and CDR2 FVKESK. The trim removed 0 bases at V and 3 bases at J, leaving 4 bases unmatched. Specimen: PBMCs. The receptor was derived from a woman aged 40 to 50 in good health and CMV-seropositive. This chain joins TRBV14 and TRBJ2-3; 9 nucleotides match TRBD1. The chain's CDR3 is CASSQDRGQGTDTQYF. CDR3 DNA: TGTGCCAGCAGCCAAGATCGGGGACAGGGAACAGATACGCAGTATTTT.